The rows below give T cell receptor beta chains drawn from one sample of a study of CD4 and CD8 cells across lung adenocarcinoma regions. TCRdb recomputed calls from the PCR reads with MiXCR, one row per CDR3 protein. The sample has about 19,000 distinct CDR3 sequences, 40% to 60% seen once; the top ten hold under 40%. The sample taken for sequencing was CD8+ T cells from the margin of a lung tumor. These receptors were taken from a male donor with lung adenocarcinoma. The CD4 and CD8 labels of this study may be unreliable. Both conserved end residues are part of each CDR3. D genes are given only for firm matches. Part of the rows lack a size; the others show once, few, many or a class for expanded clones.

.,TRBV12-3/TRBV12-4,.,TRBJ1-1,TGTGCCAGCAGTTTGAAGCCTAACACTGAAGCTTTCTTT,CASSLKPNTEAFF
.,TRBV20-1,few,TRBJ2-1,TGCAGTGCTAGAGATCCCGACGCTGAGCAGTTCTTC,CSARDPDAEQFF
.,TRBV10-1,.,TRBJ1-1,TGCGCCAGCTCGCTAGAACAGGGCGGCACTGAAGCTTTCTTT,CASSLEQGGTEAFF
TRBD2,TRBV20-1,few,TRBJ2-5,TGCAGTGCTAGAGGCACTAGCGGGAGGGTACAAGAGACCCAGTACTTC,CSARGTSGRVQETQYF
TRBD2,TRBV6-5,medium-sized,TRBJ2-5,TGTGCCAGCAGTTACCAGACTAGCGGGGAGACCCAGTACTTC,CASSYQTSGETQYF
.,TRBV6-5,medium-sized,TRBJ2-1,TGTGCCAGTGGGCGGGACGGGCCCAGCTCCTACAATGAGCAGTTCTTC,CASGRDGPSSYNEQFF
.,TRBV6-1,.,TRBJ2-3,TGTGCCAGCAGTGAAGCGGGGCCGTGGGTCAAGGATACGCAGTACTTT,CASSEAGPWVKDTQYF
.,TRBV7-6,.,TRBJ2-3,TGTGCCAGCAGCCCAGAGTCCGGGGCCCCCCTGGGCGAGACGCAGTATTTT,CASSPESGAPLGETQYF
TRBD1,TRBV20-1,.,TRBJ1-2,TGCAGTGCTAGAGGAACAGGGGGCGGTTGGTATGGCTACACCTTC,CSARGTGGGWYGYTF
TRBD2,TRBV6-1,few,TRBJ2-5,TGTGCGGGCAGCGGGGGCCCAGACCCAGAGACCCAGTACTTC,CAGSGGPDPETQYF
TRBD2,TRBV12-3/TRBV12-4,.,TRBJ2-1,TGTGCCAGCAGCCCATGGGGAGGGAACAATGAGCAGTTCTTC,CASSPWGGNNEQFF
.,TRBV6-1,medium-sized,TRBJ1-2,TGTGCCAGCAGTCCCCAGGGCTCCGGCTCATATGGCTACACCTTC,CASSPQGSGSYGYTF
.,TRBV12-3/TRBV12-4,.,TRBJ1-1,TGTGCCAGCAGTAATGGGGGTCGGGCTTTCTTT,CASSNGGRAFF
TRBD1,TRBV5-6,.,TRBJ2-7,TGTGCCAGCAGCTTGTCGGGACAGTCCTACGAGCAGTACTTC,CASSLSGQSYEQYF
.,TRBV27,.,TRBJ2-4,TGTGCCAGCAGGGGACGCCAGAGCCCAAACACTCAGTACTTC,CASRGRQSPNTQYF
TRBD2,TRBV12-3/TRBV12-4,many,TRBJ2-5,TGTGCCAGCAGGACCGGAGGAGCGGGACCTAAAACCCAGTACTTC,CASRTGGAGPKTQYF
TRBD2,TRBV7-2,few,TRBJ2-2,TGTGGCACCCAGGTTAGCGGGAGCACCGGGGAGCTGTTTTTT,CGTQVSGSTGELFF
.,TRBV5-1,.,TRBJ2-3,TGCGCCAGCAGGGGTACAGGGACGCAGTATTTT,CASRGTGTQYF
.,TRBV27,.,TRBJ2-4,TGTGCCAGCAGTTCCCGGATTACTCCTCTAGCCAAAAACATTCAGTACTTC,CASSSRITPLAKNIQYF
.,TRBV6-5,.,TRBJ1-1,TGTGCCAGCAGTTATAACCGACAGAACACTGAAGCTTTCTTT,CASSYNRQNTEAFF
.,TRBV7-6,once,TRBJ2-3,TGTGCCAGCAGTCCTCTCGGGGGCGGTAGCACAGATATGCAGTATTTC,CASSPLGGGSTDMQYF
TRBD2,TRBV6-1,medium-sized,TRBJ2-1,TGTGCCAGCAGTGAACGAGGCGGGAGGTACAATGAGCAGTTCTTC,CASSERGGRYNEQFF
.,TRBV6-1,.,TRBJ2-3,TGTGCCAGCAGTGAAGCGCAGGGTCTAGCAACGCAGTATTTT,CASSEAQGLATQYF
TRBD2,TRBV6-4,many,TRBJ2-2,TGTGCCAGCAGGTTATCCGGGACTAGCGGAACCGGGGAGCTGTTTTTT,CASRLSGTSGTGELFF
.,TRBV6-5,few,TRBJ1-3,TGTGCCAGCAGTTACCGGGGGGCTTCGGGAAACACCATATATTTT,CASSYRGASGNTIYF
.,TRBV7-2,.,TRBJ2-5,TGTGCCAGCAGCCTAGGGGGGAGAGAGACCCAGTACTTC,CASSLGGRETQYF
.,TRBV6-1,.,TRBJ2-5,TGTGCCAGGAGGCTTGGGGGCCGTGGGGAAGAGACCCAGTACTTC,CARRLGGRGEETQYF
.,TRBV10-3,.,TRBJ2-3,TGTGCTACCGGGCTCGGTGGCCGTTACCAAGATACGCAGTACTTT,CATGLGGRYQDTQYF
TRBD1,TRBV27,few,TRBJ1-2,TGTGCCAGCAGTTTATCAGCTGGGACAGGGAGGGTCTATGGCTACACCTTC,CASSLSAGTGRVYGYTF
TRBD2,TRBV6-1,.,TRBJ2-1,TGTGCCAGCATCAGGACTAGCGGCCACCTGGGGCCCCCTGAGCAGTTCTTC,CASIRTSGHLGPPEQFF
.,TRBV27,.,TRBJ1-4,TGTGCCAGCAGTCACGGGGTGGGGAACGAAAAACTGTTTTTT,CASSHGVGNEKLFF
.,TRBV6-1,.,TRBJ1-3,TGTGCCAGCAGCAAGGACGGAGCCTCTGGAAACACCATATATTTT,CASSKDGASGNTIYF
.,TRBV6-5,medium-sized,TRBJ2-5,TGTGCCAGCAATAGGGCTGCTTCGCAAGAGACCCAGTACTTC,CASNRAASQETQYF
TRBD2,TRBV6-5,large,TRBJ2-1,TGTGCCAGCAGTTTGACTAGCATAAGTTACAATGAGCAGTTCTTC,CASSLTSISYNEQFF
TRBD1,TRBV6-1,many,TRBJ1-1,TGTGCCAGCAGGGGACAGCTGAACACTGAAGCTTTCTTT,CASRGQLNTEAFF
.,TRBV20-1,.,TRBJ2-2,TGCAGTGCTAGAGATCGAGCGGACTCCTGGGGCGGGGAGCTGTTTTTT,CSARDRADSWGGELFF
.,TRBV12-3/TRBV12-4,.,TRBJ1-1,TGTGCCAGCAACCAGGCCGGGCCCACTGAAGCTTTCTTT,CASNQAGPTEAFF
TRBD1,TRBV6-1,.,TRBJ1-1,TGTGCCAGCAGTGCGAGGGGGCGCGTGGAAGCTTTCTTT,CASSARGRVEAFF
.,TRBV12-5,once,TRBJ2-3,TGTGCTACGGGGGATAAGGGGCGTGACCAAGAGACGCAGTATTTT,CATGDKGRDQETQYF
TRBD1,TRBV28,many,TRBJ2-3,TGTGCCAGCCAGGGACAGGGGAGCACAGATACGCAGTATTTT,CASQGQGSTDTQYF
.,TRBV12-3/TRBV12-4,many,TRBJ2-5,TGTGCCAGCAGCTCGACAGGCTCCCGAGAGACCCAGTACTTC,CASSSTGSRETQYF
TRBD2,TRBV25-1,.,TRBJ2-5,TGTGCCAGCAGTGAGGGTCTCGGGGGGGGTGCCCCAGAGACGCAGTACTTC,CASSEGLGGGAPETQYF
TRBD2,TRBV11-2,.,TRBJ2-1,TGTGCCAGCAGCTTAGTCTTCTTGCTGCAGCGGGAGAGCGAGCAGTTCTTC,CASSLVFLLQRESEQFF
.,TRBV6-5,.,TRBJ2-3,TGTGCCAGCAGTTACCAGGTGACCCTTAAGGGAGAGACCCAGTACTTT,CASSYQVTLKGETQYF
.,TRBV14,.,TRBJ2-7,TGTGCCAGCAGCCAAGATTTCGGCGAGCAGTACTTC,CASSQDFGEQYF
TRBD1,TRBV10-3,many,TRBJ2-6,TGTGCCATCAGTGGACAGGGGGGGGCCAACGTCCTGACTTTC,CAISGQGGANVLTF
.,TRBV20-1,.,TRBJ2-5,TGCAGTGCTAGAGATCGGATCGGGAGATCAGAGACCCAGTACTTC,CSARDRIGRSETQYF
.,TRBV6-1,.,TRBJ2-3,TGTGCCAGCAGTGATTTTGCAAGGACAGATACGCAGTATTTT,CASSDFARTDTQYF
TRBD2,TRBV6-1,.,TRBJ2-1,TGTGCCAGCAGTGAAGCAAGTAGCGGGACTGGTGGAGAGCAGTTCTTC,CASSEASSGTGGEQFF
.,TRBV6-5,.,TRBJ1-1,TGTGCCAGCAGTTACTCGTTTTCTAACACTGAAGCTTTCTTT,CASSYSFSNTEAFF
TRBD2,TRBV9,.,TRBJ2-5,TGTGCCAGCAGCGTAGGACTAGCGGGAGGGGTGGAGACCCAGTACTTC,CASSVGLAGGVETQYF
.,TRBV6-5,medium-sized,TRBJ2-5,TGTGCCAGCACCGGGCGGATACCGGGGCAGTACTTC,CASTGRIPGQYF